This TCR beta chain was sequenced for a study of blood T cell repertoires in COVID-19. Background on the study: The samples span acute and convalescent COVID-19 from the United States, Italy and Spain. Nucleic acid was either cDNA or gDNA, and it came from T cells, B-cell-depleted T cells, or PBMCs.

This CDR3 has 15 amino acids. CDR1 is LGHNA and CDR2 is YNFKEQ in the germline V gene. V was clipped by 0 bases and J by 7 bases, with 12 bases between them. Per the original data handling: Scientists estimated how many nucleated cells there were by amplifying reference gene primers. The protocol was immunoSEQ multiplex PCR, while the TCRdb copy is restricted to in-frame clones and leaves out a portion. For V, J and clone size, that table is used; D and trimming come from the DNA. This table holds 250,000 to 300,000 clones, 84% found once. Sequencing was carried out using peripheral blood. The gene calls are TRBV4-2 and TRBJ2-2, with D tentatively TRBD2 (5 bases). The TCR sequence derives from a man in his sixties with acute or convalescent COVID-19. The CDR3 protein is CASSQEASRYGELFF. The CDR3 region has the DNA TGTGCCAGCAGCCAAGAGGCTAGCAGATACGGGGAGCTGTTTTTT.